What follows describes a single TCR beta chain. Its antigen is unidentified. The V and J ends lost 4 bases and 4 bases respectively, with 15 bases between them. Per germline, CDR1 MGHRA and CDR2 YSYEKL. CDR3 size: 15 residues. This sample's RNA came from whole unsorted tissue. Distant lung tissue was collected more than 3 cm away from the tumor edge. Between August and November 2014, newly diagnosed, chemotherapy-naive lung cancer patients underwent thoracic surgery in China. This sample was taken from a study of tumor and adjacent non-tumor tissue in lung cancer. At the level of the study: Some 4.2 million productive TCRbeta reads were obtained per sample on average. Study-wide results and limits: Tumor repertoires had a smaller top 100 clone share than normal lung.

TCRbeta libraries were built with three rounds of nested PCR, modified from ARM-PCR. TCRdb used MiXCR to reprocess the multiplex PCR reads, holding one entry per CDR3 protein. The sample lists 40,000 to 45,000 distinct CDR3 sequences, 60% occurring once. The sequence was collected from a man in his forties or fifties with non-small cell lung cancer. The genes are TRBV4-1 and TRBJ2-3; D gene unclear. Sequencing was done on a sample of distant non-tumor lung tissue. CDR3 in amino acids: CASSPVPAVSDTQYF. CDR3 nucleotides: TGCGCCAGCAGCCCCGTACCCGCCGTATCAGATACGCAGTATTTT.